Many counts were recorded for the clone carrying this TCR beta chain. These data originate in a study of metastatic and nonmetastatic thyroid tumors. Treatment of any kind had been given to no patient before thyroid surgery. As handled by the study authors: Clinicopathological groups of papillary thyroid cancer showed CDR3 differences that were used to build a distant-metastasis classifier. TCRdb reassembled clones from the PCR reads with MiXCR. TCRdb, rather than the study authors, made the V and J calls. The table shows roughly 48,000 clones, with less than 25% occurring only once. Germline CDR1 is MNHEY and CDR2 is SMNVEV (reference sequence). This CDR3 is built from 14 residues. The junction had 1 base not matched to a gene; V was cut back by 6 bases and J by 4 bases.

The TCR comes from a male donor with papillary thyroid cancer or a benign thyroid nodule (not recorded which). Some clones in this sample may be carry-over from other donors' samples. The sample was blood. This chain joins TRBV27 and TRBJ1-6; 9 positions agree with TRBD1. CDR3 bases: TGTGCCAGCAGGGGGACAGGGTATAATTCACCCCTCCACTTT. Amino acid sequence: CASRGTGYNSPLHF.